The clone carrying this TCR beta chain has a handful of counts. Its target is unknown. TCRdb passed the 5' RACE reads through MiXCR, listing each CDR3 protein once. The sample gives 20,000 to 25,000 distinct CDR3 sequences, 4.5% to 6% of which show up once; 13% to 15% is in the top ten. The V gene lost 0 bases and the J gene lost 5 bases, with 17 bases spanning the gap. The CDR3 has 15 amino acids. Germline V gives CDR1 DFQATT, CDR2 SNEGSKA (reference sequence). This sample was included in a study of early T cells in non-severe SARS-CoV-2 infection. Study-level results: VDJdb matching, biased toward anti-spike CD8 responses, missed private and CD4 specificities.

Here the sequenced sample was whole blood, taken at baseline. The TCR originated in an adult who was a healthcare worker with PCR-confirmed SARS-CoV-2 infection or an uninfected control (not recorded which). The rearrangement links TRBV20-1 to TRBJ2-7; D assignment may be TRBD1 or TRBD2 (5 bases each). The CDR3 sequence: CSARDGTSSSDEQYF. The CDR3 DNA reads as TGCAGTGCTAGAGATGGGACCTCCTCAAGCGACGAGCAGTACTTC.